The 27 T cell receptor beta chains reported below all come from one sample, sequenced in a study of cytomegalovirus exposure and HLA in healthy donors. Primers for the PCR totalled 60 Vbeta and 13 Jbeta. Measured with immunoSEQ multiplex PCR; TCRdb has only the in-frame clones, and not every one. The repertoire consists of hundreds of thousands of clones, with roughly 73% occurring once and the leading ten covering under 0.6%. The material sequenced was PBMCs. These receptors originate from a boy younger than 18 in good health and CMV-seronegative.

This clone turned up a few times. The chain employs TRBV19 and TRBJ1-5, with 7 bases fitting TRBD1. CDR3 length equals 15 residues. Losses at the gene ends were 6 bases for V and 2 bases for J; bases not matched to a gene: 7. Germline V gene lookup returns CDR1 LNHDA and CDR2 SQIVND (reference sequence). The CDR3 nucleotides read TGTGCCAGTAGCCTAAACAGGGGTGGCAATCAGCCCCAGCATTTT. It specifies CASSLNRGGNQPQHF.

V gene TRBV7-9 combines with J gene TRBJ1-1; tentatively, D is TRBD1 (5 bases). Germline V gene data show CDR1 as SEHNR and CDR2 as FQNEAQ (reference sequence). CDR3 length equals 15 residues. Deletions cut 1 base from V and 3 bases from J, with 12 bases between. DNA for the CDR3: TGTGCCAGCAGCTTAGAGATGGGCAGGGACACTGAAGCTTTCTTT. This codes for CASSLEMGRDTEAFF.

The chain has TRBV19 and TRBJ1-2; a possible D gene is TRBD1 (5 bases). The V and J ends lost 3 bases and 3 bases respectively, with 11 bases between them. CDR1 LNHDA and CDR2 SQIVND come from the germline V gene (reference sequence). CDR3 length: 14 residues. The CDR3 bases are TGTGCCAGTAGTATCCCAGGGCTCGACTATGGCTACACCTTC. It specifies CASSIPGLDYGYTF.

The chain is built from TRBV10-3 and TRBJ2-7; perhaps TRBD1 as D (6 bases). Trimming shortened V by 7 bases and J by 1 base, and 14 bases separated the two germline ends. The CDR3 consists of 14 residues. The germline V gene encodes CDR1 ENHRY and CDR2 SYGVKD. Written as DNA, the CDR3 is TGTGCCATCACCCCGGGGACACCTTCCTACGAGCAGTACTTC. It is translated as CAITPGTPSYEQYF.

The CDR3 spells CASKEEKLFF. CDR3 nucleotide sequence: TGTGCCAGCAAAGAGGAAAAACTGTTTTTT. V and J are TRBV2 and TRBJ1-4; D is unclear. V lost 7 bases, J lost 8 bases, and 5 bases lay in between. Germline V gene lookup returns CDR1 SNHLY and CDR2 FYNNEI. This CDR3 contains 10 residues. Combining the CDR3 with reference TRBV2 and TRBJ1-4 gives the whole variable domain EPEVTQTPSHQVTQMGQEVILRCVPISNHLYFYWYRQILGQKVEFLVSFYNNEISEKSEIFDDQFSVERPDGSNFTLKIRSTKLEDSAMYFCASKEEKLFFGSGTQLSVL.

This chain links TRBV11-3 with TRBJ2-7; 11 bases fit TRBD2. Germline V gives CDR1 SGHNT, CDR2 YENEEA. The V gene end was trimmed by 5 bases and the J gene end by 7 bases; junction bases not matched to a gene: 7. The CDR3 is made up of 14 amino acids. The CDR3: CASSISGGVGEQYF. The CDR3 bases are TGTGCCAGCAGCATTAGCGGGGGGGTGGGTGAGCAGTACTTC.

In nucleotides, the CDR3 is TGTGCCAGCAGTCTGACAGTTAACTTCAATTCACCCCTCCACTTT. Translation: CASSLTVNFNSPLHF. The chain has TRBV27 and TRBJ1-6, with D maybe TRBD1 (5 bases). CDR1 is MNHEY, CDR2 SMNVEV, per germline (reference sequence). Deletions cut 5 bases from V and 7 bases from J, with 15 bases between. The CDR3 runs 15 residues.

V and J are TRBV4-1 and TRBJ2-5; maybe TRBD1 (6 bases). Germline CDR1 and CDR2: MGHRA and YSYEKL. V was pared by 2 bases and J by 4 bases, with 14 bases between. CDR3 length: 15 amino acids. The CDR3 reads CASSQSGARIETQYF. DNA for the CDR3: TGCGCCAGCAGCCAATCAGGGGCGAGGATAGAGACCCAGTACTTC.

This clone was picked up one time. The V call is TRBV6-6, the J call TRBJ1-3; D not resolved. Germline loops: CDR1 MNHNY, CDR2 SVGAGI (reference sequence). The CDR3 covers 15 residues. Trimming took off 4 bases at V and 6 bases at J, with 16 bases between the two ends. The DNA for the CDR3 is TGTGCCAGCAGTTCAACGAGAAATCAGGAAAACACCATATATTTT. Encoded protein: CASSSTRNQENTIYF.

The chain uses TRBV19 and TRBJ1-3; TRBD1 matches 7 bases. J lost 4 bases, V lost 5 bases, and 5 bases had no gene match. The CDR3 totals 14 residues. The V gene's germline CDR1 is LNHDA and CDR2 SQIVND (reference sequence). The CDR3 nucleotides read TGTGCCAGTAGTGTCGACAGGGCCGGAAACACCATATATTTT. Translation: CASSVDRAGNTIYF.

The chain joins TRBV25-1 to TRBJ2-7; D gene unclear. The V and J ends lost 4 bases and 9 bases respectively, with 13 bases between them. The CDR3 is 12 amino acids. CDR1 and CDR2 (germline): MGHDK, SYGVNS. The CDR3 loop is CASSVLVGGQYF. The CDR3 DNA reads TGTGCCAGCAGTGTTTTGGTCGGTGGGCAGTACTTC.

This chain joins TRBV19 and TRBJ1-1; 8 nucleotides match TRBD1. The CDR3 runs to 12 residues. Germline V gene sequence: CDR1 LNHDA, CDR2 SQIVND (reference sequence). After removal of 5 bases from V and 8 bases from J, the junction contained 4 bases not matched to a gene. CDR3 nucleotide sequence: TGTGCCAGTAGTTTCCGGGACAGGGAAGCTTTCTTT. Residues: CASSFRDREAFF.

V and J are TRBV29-1 and TRBJ1-2, with D unclear. Trimming took off 8 bases at V and 8 bases at J, with 18 bases between the two ends. This CDR3 has 12 amino acids. Looked up from germline, CDR1 is SQVTM and CDR2 is ANQGSEA. The CDR3 nucleotides read TGCAGCACGAGAGGACTGGCTCGCGGCTACACCTTC. It is translated as CSTRGLARGYTF.

J is TRBJ2-1 and V is TRBV6-5; D not resolved. Germline CDR1 reads MNHEY; CDR2 reads SVGAGI. This CDR3 region has 13 residues. V lost 0 bases to trimming and J lost 4 bases, with 4 bases between them. The CDR3 coding sequence is TGTGCCAGCAGTTACTCGAGATACAATGAGCAGTTCTTC. Its protein product is CASSYSRYNEQFF.

The chain couples TRBV10-1 to TRBJ1-1; 7 bases match TRBD1. This CDR3 region has 15 residues. J gave up 4 bases and V 6 bases, and 11 bases lay outside the gene matches. Germline assignment: CDR1 WNHNN and CDR2 SYGVQD (reference sequence). As DNA, the CDR3 is TGCGCCAGCAGCCCGACAGGGTTGTTGGGCACTGAAGCTTTCTTT. This gives the protein CASSPTGLLGTEAFF.

In DNA form, the CDR3 reads TGTGCCAGCAGCTTGGGCCAGGTTCCCTACGAGCAGTACTTC. Protein sequence: CASSLGQVPYEQYF. This chain joins TRBV7-2 and TRBJ2-7; D gene ambiguous. Trimming pared 3 bases from V and 2 bases from J, leaving 11 bases between. The CDR3 runs to 14 residues. The germline V gene has CDR1 SGHTA and CDR2 FQGNSA.

This clone was counted between two and nine times. In DNA form, the CDR3 reads TGTGCCAGCAATCCTAGCGGGCCATCCTACGAGCAGTACTTC. Translated, it gives CASNPSGPSYEQYF. The chain uses TRBV2 and TRBJ2-7, with 8 bases aligning to TRBD2. This CDR3 spans 14 amino acids. Losses at the gene ends were 7 bases for V and 1 base for J; bases not matched to a gene: 6. The V gene's germline CDR1 is SNHLY and CDR2 FYNNEI.

The J gene is TRBJ1-1, the V gene TRBV5-1; 7 positions match TRBD1. V lost 2 bases, J lost 2 bases, and 9 bases stayed unmatched. The V gene's germline CDR1 is SGHRS and CDR2 YFSETQ. The CDR3 is 16 residues long. The CDR3 reads CASSLQGRLVNTEAFF. CDR3 sequence (DNA): TGCGCCAGCAGCTTACAGGGGAGGCTCGTTAACACTGAAGCTTTCTTT.

This sequence joins TRBV5-1 and TRBJ2-2; 9 positions agree with TRBD1. The CDR3 length is 14 residues. From germline, CDR1 is SGHRS and CDR2 YFSETQ. Trimming removed 5 bases from V and 4 bases from J; junction bases left unmatched: 3. As DNA, the CDR3 is TGCGCCAGCAGTGGGACAGGGTTCACCGGGGAGCTGTTTTTT. Residues: CASSGTGFTGELFF.

The chain joins TRBV18 to TRBJ1-3; 9 bases agree with TRBD1. Germline assignment: CDR1 KGHSH and CDR2 LQKENI. After removal of 1 base from V and 2 bases from J, the junction contained 6 bases not matched to a gene. The CDR3 runs 17 residues. The CDR3 spells CASSPRDRDVTGNTIYF. CDR3 sequence (DNA): TGTGCCAGCTCACCACGGGACAGGGACGTGACTGGAAACACCATATATTTT. Supplemented by reference TRBV18 and TRBJ1-3, the full variable domain reads NAGVMQNPRHLVRRRGQEARLRCSPMKGHSHVYWYRQLPEEGLKFMVYLQKENIIDESGMPKERFSAEFPKEGPSILRIQQVVRGDSAAYFCASSPRDRDVTGNTIYFGEGSWLTVV.

The chain couples TRBV2 to TRBJ2-5; TRBD2 matches at 8 bases. J was trimmed by 5 bases and V by 3 bases; bases with no gene match: 11. The CDR3 contains 16 residues. CDR1 is SNHLY, CDR2 FYNNEI, per germline. The CDR3 sequence: CASSDVGRGGGETQYF. As DNA, the CDR3 is TGTGCCAGCAGTGATGTCGGCAGGGGCGGGGGGGAGACCCAGTACTTC. Drawing the rest from reference TRBV2 and TRBJ2-5, the complete variable domain is EPEVTQTPSHQVTQMGQEVILRCVPISNHLYFYWYRQILGQKVEFLVSFYNNEISEKSEIFDDQFSVERPDGSNFTLKIRSTKLEDSAMYFCASSDVGRGGGETQYFGPGTRLLVL.

The V gene is TRBV19, the J gene TRBJ1-3, with a weak D call TRBD1 (6 bases). Deletions cut 3 bases from V and 0 bases from J, with 12 bases between. The CDR3 runs 16 residues. The germline V gene encodes CDR1 LNHDA and CDR2 SQIVND (reference sequence). DNA of the CDR3: TGTGCCAGTAGTATGATGGACAGCCACTCTGGAAACACCATATATTTT. Encoded protein: CASSMMDSHSGNTIYF.

The V gene is TRBV19, the J gene TRBJ1-2; 8 nucleotides align to TRBD1. The ends lost 6 bases at V and 4 bases at J; junction bases unmatched: 7. CDR1 and CDR2 from the germline V gene are LNHDA and SQIVND (reference sequence). CDR3 size: 14 residues. Here the CDR3 DNA reads TGTGCCAGTAGGGCCACGGGACAGGCCTATGGCTACACCTTC. This sequence encodes CASRATGQAYGYTF.

The table lists this clone with a few counts. Other DNA sequences from this sample encode an identical CDR3 as well. The rearrangement joins TRBV29-1 to TRBJ2-1; weak D call: TRBD2 (6 bases). Per germline, CDR1 SQVTM and CDR2 ANQGSEA. CDR3 length equals 18 residues. V was trimmed by 1 base and J by 0 bases, leaving 19 bases between them. The CDR3 reads CSVEGWGEAQSSYNEQFF. The CDR3 DNA sequence: TGCAGCGTTGAAGGATGGGGGGAAGCGCAGAGCTCCTACAATGAGCAGTTCTTC.

This chain joins TRBV2 and TRBJ1-1; D might be TRBD1 (6 bases). V was pared by 5 bases and J by 0 bases, with 13 bases between. This CDR3 is 15 amino acids long. The germline V gene encodes CDR1 SNHLY and CDR2 FYNNEI. The CDR3 DNA reads as TGTGCCAGCAGTCCCGGGCAGGGGTTGAACACTGAAGCTTTCTTT. It encodes CASSPGQGLNTEAFF.

The rearrangement links TRBV4-1 to TRBJ2-1; 8 bases are shared with TRBD2. The V and J ends lost 4 bases and 5 bases, in that order; junction bases with no gene match: 7. The germline CDR1 and CDR2 sequences are MGHRA and YSYEKL. CDR3 length equals 15 residues. CDR3 sequence reads: CASSRTGGPDNEQFF. CDR3 in DNA: TGCGCCAGCAGCCGGACGGGGGGGCCGGACAATGAGCAGTTCTTC.

V is TRBV27 and J is TRBJ2-7; D is undetermined. The germline V gene has CDR1 MNHEY and CDR2 SMNVEV (reference sequence). The CDR3 covers 16 residues. V was pared by 3 bases and J by 1 base, with 16 bases between. This CDR3 reads CASSFSWSSLSYEQYF. DNA for the CDR3: TGTGCCAGCAGTTTTAGTTGGTCCTCATTATCCTACGAGCAGTACTTC.